The 12 T cell receptor beta chains presented below share a single source sample, sequenced in a study of cytomegalovirus exposure and HLA in healthy donors. It was with 60 Vbeta and 13 Jbeta primers that the PCR ran. TCRdb keeps only in-frame clones here, not all; method: immunoSEQ multiplex PCR. The data contain 150,000 to 200,000 clones, roughly 80% of them singletons. The source material was PBMCs. The receptors here all came from a woman aged 45-65 years in good health and CMV-seronegative.

This clone was seen more than once but under ten times. V usage is TRBV5-1 and J usage is TRBJ2-1; D is unclear. CDR1 SGHRS and CDR2 YFSETQ come from the germline V gene. Deletions cut 1 base from V and 7 bases from J, with 15 bases between. The CDR3 covers 15 residues. DNA for the CDR3: TGCGCCAGCAGCTTGCGGTCCCTGTCCGGTAATGAGCAGTTCTTC. Residues: CASSLRSLSGNEQFF.

The V call is TRBV19, the J call TRBJ2-7; D call uncertain. The V end was cut by 2 bases, the J end by 6 bases, with 8 bases between. Germline CDR1 is LNHDA and CDR2 is SQIVND (reference sequence). The CDR3 is made up of 12 amino acids. CDR3: CASSIYGSEQYF. DNA for the CDR3: TGTGCCAGTAGTATATACGGGTCCGAGCAGTACTTC.

This chain uses TRBV6-6 with TRBJ1-1; 7 positions agree with TRBD1. This CDR3 has 14 amino acids. Germline V gene lookup returns CDR1 MNHNY and CDR2 SVGAGI (reference sequence). The junction had 7 bases not matched to a gene; V was cut back by 6 bases and J by 3 bases. The CDR3 DNA follows: TGTGCCAGCAGGACCACAGGGGATTACACTGAAGCTTTCTTT. The encoded protein is CASRTTGDYTEAFF.

J is TRBJ1-1 and V is TRBV6-1; tentatively, D is TRBD1 (6 bases). V gave up 7 bases and J gave up 6 bases, with 18 bases separating them. The germline CDR1 and CDR2 sequences are MNHNS and SASEGT. This CDR3 comprises 14 residues. CDR3 bases: TGTGCCAGCACCCCCATGGACAGCTATGCTGAAGCTTTCTTT. Translated: CASTPMDSYAEAFF.

The chain combines TRBV6-5 with TRBJ1-2; TRBD1 aligns across 9 bases. V was clipped by 0 bases and J by 9 bases; unmatched bases: 5. Germline V CDR1 and CDR2: MNHEY, SVGAGI. The CDR3 loop spans 14 amino acids. CDR3 in DNA: TGTGCCAGCAGTTACTCGTGGGACAGGGATAGCTACACCTTC. Translation gives CASSYSWDRDSYTF.

The chain combines TRBV9 with TRBJ1-6, with D maybe TRBD1 (6 bases). Trimming cost V 0 bases and J 7 bases, with 11 bases left between them. Germline V lookup: CDR1 SGDLS, CDR2 YYNGEE. The CDR3 is made up of 15 amino acids. The chain's CDR3 is CASSVDGQLNSPLHF. DNA of the CDR3: TGTGCCAGCAGCGTAGATGGACAGCTCAATTCACCCCTCCACTTT.

This sequence joins TRBV5-6 and TRBJ2-7, with a tentative D call TRBD2 (6 bases). Germline lookup yields CDR1 SGHDT and CDR2 YYEEEE. The CDR3 is 14 residues long. V dropped 1 base and J dropped 5 bases, with 13 bases sitting between them. The CDR3: CASSLQRWTNEQYF. For the CDR3, the DNA is TGTGCCAGCAGCTTGCAAAGGTGGACTAACGAGCAGTACTTC. Full variable domain (remainder filled in from reference TRBV5-6 and TRBJ2-7): DAGVTQSPTHLIKTRGQQVTLRCSPKSGHDTVSWYQQALGQGPQFIFQYYEEEERQRGNFPDRFSGHQFPNYSSELNVNALLLGDSALYLCASSLQRWTNEQYFGPGTRLTVT.

V usage is TRBV25-1 and J usage is TRBJ1-3; D remains ambiguous. Looked up from germline, CDR1 is MGHDK and CDR2 is SYGVNS. There are 16 residues in the CDR3. Trimming shortened V by 1 base and J by 3 bases, and 13 bases separated the two germline ends. In DNA form, the CDR3 reads TGTGCCAGCAGTGAATTGAGTAGCGTAAATGGAAACACCATATATTTT. The encoded protein is CASSELSSVNGNTIYF.

This rearrangement joins TRBV5-4 to TRBJ2-5; TRBD1 agrees at 8 bases. Germline V CDR1 and CDR2: SGHNT, YYREEE (reference sequence). This CDR3 is 15 amino acids long. V dropped 0 bases and J dropped 5; count of bases not matched to a gene: 6. The CDR3 sequence is CASSLGDRSLETQYF. The CDR3 DNA is TGTGCCAGCAGCTTGGGGGACAGGTCTCTGGAGACCCAGTACTTC.

The chain couples TRBV7-9 to TRBJ2-4; tentatively, D is TRBD2 (5 bases). Deletions cut 2 bases from V and 1 base from J, with 6 bases between. The CDR3 is 14 residues long. Germline V gene lookup returns CDR1 SEHNR and CDR2 FQNEAQ (reference sequence). The CDR3 protein is CASSLWEAKNIQYF. CDR3 DNA sequence: TGTGCCAGCAGCTTATGGGAGGCCAAAAACATTCAGTACTTC.

The J gene is TRBJ1-1, the V gene TRBV15, with D perhaps matching TRBD1 (5 bases). The V gene lost 1 base and the J gene lost 10 bases, with 16 bases spanning the gap. Looked up from germline, CDR1 is LNHNV and CDR2 is YYDKDF (reference sequence). The CDR3 length is 14 residues. CDR3 sequence: CATSRVREVGRAFF. CDR3 nucleotides: TGTGCCACCAGCAGAGTCAGGGAAGTTGGTCGAGCTTTCTTT. The whole variable domain, filled in from reference TRBV15 and TRBJ1-1, reads DAMVIQNPRYQVTQFGKPVTLSCSQTLNHNVMYWYQQKSSQAPKLLFHYYDKDFNNEADTPDNFQSRRPNTSFCFLDIRSPGLGDTAMYLCATSRVREVGRAFFGQGTRLTVV.

The V gene is TRBV27, the J gene TRBJ2-7, with 9 bases matching TRBD2. The CDR3 consists of 16 residues. V lost 5 bases to trimming and J lost 0 bases; unmatched junction nucleotides: 8. Germline CDR1 MNHEY, CDR2 SMNVEV (reference sequence). CDR3 sequence: CASSLVAGASSYEQYF. CDR3 in DNA: TGTGCCAGCAGTCTCGTAGCGGGGGCGAGCTCCTACGAGCAGTACTTC.